This T cell receptor beta chain was sequenced during a study of shared clonotypes between healthy human individuals. Study-level information: Donors were a couple of women and a few men aged 18 to 49. Study-level findings and limits: When compared with the clonotypes that were shared by all four sorted-subset donors, the non-shared clonotypes turned out to have lower generation probabilities.

The table came from immunoSEQ multiplex PCR; TCRdb's copy has only in-frame clones and leaves some out. The sample consists of approximately 1,500,000 clones, roughly 96% of them appearing once. Trimming removed 5 bases from V and 8 bases from J; junction bases left unmatched: 11. The CDR3 sequence is 15 residues long. Germline CDR1 is SGHTA and CDR2 is FQGNSA. Regarding this clone: Its antigen is unknown.

This TCR was sampled from a man aged 25-45 years in good health. V gene TRBV7-2 combines with J gene TRBJ2-1; TRBD2 matches 8 bases. Sequencing was carried out using naive CD4+ T cells sorted from blood. This sample's subset: CD45RA+ positively selected. Written as DNA, the CDR3 is TGTGCCAGCAGCCCTGGAGCGGCCGGGAGGGATGAGCAGTTCTTC. This codes for CASSPGAAGRDEQFF.